What follows is one T cell receptor beta chain and its context. The antigen is unknown. Using immunoSEQ multiplex PCR, the repertoire was profiled, and TCRdb retains in-frame clones only, with some absent. The sample yields about 43,000 clones, approximately 72% seen once. The patients all showed relapse after autologous stem cell transplantation, while their brentuximab vedotin exposure varied. The sample belongs to a study of PD-1 blockade in classical Hodgkin lymphoma. General observations from the study: Diversity in CD4+ TCRs, unlike that measured in CD8+ TCRs, had risen significantly by C4D1. Partial responders and progressors had significantly lower baseline TCR diversity. Those patients who began receiving nivolumab less than 1 year after ASCT had lower diversity, and they were excluded. Newly diagnosed patients were said to have less baseline TCR diversity than healthy donors did.

CDR1 and CDR2 (germline): SQVTM, ANQGSEA. V lost 2 bases to trimming and J lost 2 bases; unmatched junction nucleotides: 9. This CDR3 is 15 amino acids long. Sequencing used peripheral blood mononuclear cells (PBMCs), obtained before the second cycle of nivolumab. The chain joins TRBV29-1 to TRBJ2-7; 7 nucleotides align to TRBD2. The receptor comes from a human donor with classical Hodgkin lymphoma. CDR3 amino acids: CSVELGLAGAYEQYF. In nucleotides, the CDR3 is TGCAGCGTTGAACTGGGACTGGCGGGGGCCTACGAGCAGTACTTC.